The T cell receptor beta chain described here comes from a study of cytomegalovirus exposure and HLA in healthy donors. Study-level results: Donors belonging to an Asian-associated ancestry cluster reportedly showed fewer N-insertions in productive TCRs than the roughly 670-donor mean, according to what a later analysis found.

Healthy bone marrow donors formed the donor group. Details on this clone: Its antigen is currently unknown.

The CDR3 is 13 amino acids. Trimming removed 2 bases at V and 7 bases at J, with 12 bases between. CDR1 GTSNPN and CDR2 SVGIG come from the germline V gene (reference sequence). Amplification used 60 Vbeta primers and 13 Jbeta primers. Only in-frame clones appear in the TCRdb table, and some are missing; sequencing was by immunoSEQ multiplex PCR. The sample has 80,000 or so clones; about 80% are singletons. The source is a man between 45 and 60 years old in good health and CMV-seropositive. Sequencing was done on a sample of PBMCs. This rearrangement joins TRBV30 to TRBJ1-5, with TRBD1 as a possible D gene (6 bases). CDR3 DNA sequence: TGTGCCTGGAGTAGGCAGGGGTGGCAGCCCCAGCATTTT. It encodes CAWSRQGWQPQHF.